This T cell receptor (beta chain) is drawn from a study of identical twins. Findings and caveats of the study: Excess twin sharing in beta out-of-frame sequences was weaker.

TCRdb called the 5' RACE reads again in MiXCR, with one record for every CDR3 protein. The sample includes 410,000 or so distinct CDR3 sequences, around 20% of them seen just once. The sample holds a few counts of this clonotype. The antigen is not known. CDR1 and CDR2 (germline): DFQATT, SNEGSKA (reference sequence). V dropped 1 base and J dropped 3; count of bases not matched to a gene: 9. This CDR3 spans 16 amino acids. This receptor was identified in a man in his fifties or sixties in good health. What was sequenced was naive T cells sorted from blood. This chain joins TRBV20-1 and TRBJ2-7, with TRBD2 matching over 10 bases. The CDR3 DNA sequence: TGCAGTGCTAGAGCCATGGGGACTAGCGAATACTACGAGCAGTACTTC. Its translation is CSARAMGTSEYYEQYF.